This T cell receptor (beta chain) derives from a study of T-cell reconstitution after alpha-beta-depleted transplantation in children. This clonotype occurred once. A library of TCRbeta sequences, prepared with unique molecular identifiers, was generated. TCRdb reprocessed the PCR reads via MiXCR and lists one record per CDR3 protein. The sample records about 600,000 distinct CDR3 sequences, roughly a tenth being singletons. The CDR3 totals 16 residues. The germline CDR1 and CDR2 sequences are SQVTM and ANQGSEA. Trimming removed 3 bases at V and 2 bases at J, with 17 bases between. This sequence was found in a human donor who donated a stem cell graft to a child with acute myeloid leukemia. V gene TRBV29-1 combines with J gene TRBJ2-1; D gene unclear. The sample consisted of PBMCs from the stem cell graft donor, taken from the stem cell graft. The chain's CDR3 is CSVEGKNESAYNEQFF. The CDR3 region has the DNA TGCAGCGTTGAGGGGAAAAACGAGAGTGCCTACAATGAGCAGTTCTTC.